The 6 T cell receptor beta chains in this list originate from one sample, sequenced in a study of T cells in Graves' hyperthyroidism and ophthalmopathy. From RNA transcripts, TCR beta CDR3 regions were amplified. RT-PCR in the first round (using the HTBI primer set) targeted the TCR CDR3. TCRdb re-called the multiplex PCR reads through MiXCR, storing one row per CDR3 protein. The sample records roughly 500,000 distinct CDR3 sequences, 40% to 50% being singletons. Source material: peripheral blood or thyroid tissue (not recorded which). Every receptor here comes from an adult woman with Graves' disease, either hyperthyroidism or ophthalmopathy (not recorded which).

The chain uses TRBV6-6 and TRBJ1-1; D is undetermined. Trimming pared 5 bases from V and 3 bases from J, leaving 10 bases between. Germline lookup yields CDR1 MNHNY and CDR2 SVGAGI (reference sequence). This CDR3 is 13 amino acids long. The CDR3 region has the DNA TGTGCCAGCAGTGAAGGGTGGGACACTGAAGCTTTCTTT. It yields the protein CASSEGWDTEAFF.

The DNA for the CDR3 is TGTGCCAGCAGCACTGGACAAAGGCAAGAGACCCAGTACTTC. This sequence encodes CASSTGQRQETQYF. The genes are TRBV7-9 and TRBJ2-5; D is perhaps TRBD1 (5 bases). V lost 5 bases and J lost 2, with 12 bases in between. This CDR3 contains 14 residues. CDR1 SEHNR and CDR2 FQNEAQ come from the germline V gene (reference sequence).

The table lists this clonotype with many counts. This chain connects TRBV5-1 to TRBJ1-4; TRBD1 might be the D (5 bases). Germline CDR1 SGHRS, CDR2 YFSETQ. Trimming took off 4 bases at V and 7 bases at J, with 17 bases between the two ends. This CDR3 contains 15 residues. CDR3: CASSPRGNDVEKLFF. CDR3 bases: TGCGCCAGCAGCCCCCGGGGGAACGACGTTGAAAAACTGTTTTTT.

In this sample, this clonotype turned up once. The rearrangement uses TRBV7-6 and TRBJ2-7, with D possibly TRBD1 on 6 matching bases. This CDR3 has 14 amino acids. CDR1 SGHVS and CDR2 FNYEAQ come from the germline V gene. Deletions cut 4 bases from V and 5 bases from J, with 15 bases between. The CDR3 nucleotides read TGTGCCAGCAGCTCGGACAGTTTCTACAACGAGCAGTACTTC. It translates to CASSSDSFYNEQYF. The full variable domain, rest sourced from reference TRBV7-6 and TRBJ2-7, is GAGVSQSPRYKVTKRGQDVALRCDPISGHVSLYWYRQALGQGPEFLTYFNYEAQQDKSGLPNDRFSAERPEGSISTLTIQRTEQRDSAMYRCASSSDSFYNEQYFGPGTRLTVT.

This clonotype was seen at least ten times. The chain links TRBV5-1 to TRBJ2-2; D is unclear. Per the germline V gene, CDR1 is SGHRS and CDR2 is YFSETQ. The CDR3 runs 13 residues. V was clipped by 6 bases and J by 2 bases, with 8 bases between them. The CDR3 sequence: CASTPVNTGELFF. CDR3 nucleotides: TGCGCCAGCACCCCAGTAAACACCGGGGAGCTGTTTTTT.

This clonotype has ten or more counts. The chain has TRBV7-6 and TRBJ2-7; TRBD2 might be the D (6 bases). Germline V gene lookup returns CDR1 SGHVS and CDR2 FNYEAQ. The CDR3 has 15 amino acids. Trimming stripped 2 bases from V and 2 bases from J, with 13 bases between. Written as DNA, the CDR3 is TGTGCCAGCAGCTTAATAGGTAGCGGTACCTACGAGCAGTACTTC. The encoded protein is CASSLIGSGTYEQYF.